One sample yielded the 4 T cell receptor beta chains listed below, sequenced in a study of T cell responses to AZD1222 COVID-19 vaccine. Clones were sequenced by immunoSEQ multiplex PCR, and TCRdb holds only the in-frame ones, with some missing. In the table there are some 130,000 clones, 80% to 90% of which are singletons. The sequenced sample was peripheral blood, obtained on day 0 of AZD1222 vaccination. The receptor source for this set is an adult in good health.

The chain employs TRBV7-8 and TRBJ1-2, with unresolved D. The CDR3 totals 12 residues. V shed 5 bases and J shed 8 bases, with 12 bases lying between them. CDR1 and CDR2 (germline): SGHVS, FQNEAQ. CDR3 DNA sequence: TGTGCCAGCAGCCTTATCGGTGGGGGCTACACCTTC. It translates to CASSLIGGGYTF. The full variable domain, in which reference TRBV7-8 and TRBJ1-2 provide the parts outside the CDR3, is GAGVSQSPRYKVAKRGQDVALRCDPISGHVSLFWYQQALGQGPEFLTYFQNEAQLDKSGLPSDRFFAERPEGSVSTLKIQRTQQEDSAVYLCASSLIGGGYTFGSGTRLTVV.

The CDR3 protein is CAISAQGDTEAFF. The CDR3 coding sequence is TGTGCCATCAGTGCACAGGGTGACACTGAAGCTTTCTTT. The chain couples TRBV10-3 to TRBJ1-1; possibly TRBD1 for D (6 bases). V gave up 4 bases and J gave up 3 bases, with 9 bases separating them. CDR1 is ENHRY, CDR2 SYGVKD, per germline. The CDR3 spans 13 residues.

In this sample, this clone turned up once. The chain joins TRBV6-2 or TRBV6-3 to TRBJ2-2; the D is unclear. The CDR3 covers 15 residues. CDR1 and CDR2 (germline): MNHEY, SVGEGT. V was cut by 0 bases and J by 5 bases, with 10 bases left in between. The CDR3 nucleotides read TGTGCCAGCAGTTACTCGAGGTTGGGTACCGGGGAGCTGTTTTTT. It codes for CASSYSRLGTGELFF.

This chain connects TRBV4-2 to TRBJ2-2; D is uncertain. Trimming shortened V by 4 bases and J by 3 bases, and 15 bases separated the two germline ends. The CDR3 is made up of 16 amino acids. Germline V lookup: CDR1 LGHNA, CDR2 YNFKEQ. In DNA form, the CDR3 reads TGTGCCAGCAGCCCTACCCGCCTGTCCTACACCGGGGAGCTGTTTTTT. Translated, it gives CASSPTRLSYTGELFF.